This record concerns one T cell receptor beta chain sequence. This clonotype was seen only a few times. This receptor's antigen is unknown. The sample holds no much larger clone one base away, and base qualities are not on file. The time point label of this sample denotes: more than 35 days after influenza vaccine administration. The CDR3 measures 15 amino acids from cysteine to phenylalanine. Just CDR3 DNA is preserved here, 45 bases in frame from base 1. V is pruned by 8 bases and J by 9 bases, leaving 16 bases of the junction without a gene match. CDR1 and CDR2 are read off the germline V gene as MGHDK and SYGVNS. Library creation used RT-PCR. TCRdb shows the sequencer as Illumina HiSeq 2500. In TCRdb, the public reads were trimmed at Q25 with fastp and aligned with MiXCR, with productive beta chains retained. A single entry per CDR3 protein holds the most common genes and DNA from its merged rows. Here the sample has about 500,000 distinct CDR3 sequences; roughly 13% occur a single time. The leading ten clones occupy around 14% of the sample.

This record comes from a study of response to subunit inactivated influenza vaccine (dated by TCRdb to 2016 to 2018). Context from the whole study: Deep quantitative profiling of the T cell receptor repertoire was used in the study to follow responses to a trivalent subunit inactivated influenza vaccine.

Broader findings and caveats from the paper: The authors proposed that each seasonal influenza vaccination may bring in only a limited number of new T cells.

This clonotype was obtained from a man aged 45-65 years who received an inactivated influenza vaccine. Donor details come from another sample of the same person, matched by shared clones. The sequence links TRBV25-1 to TRBJ2-1, with 7 bases aligning to TRBD1. The sample here was PBMCs from blood, taken 35 to 45 days after vaccination. The nucleotide sequence is given as TGTGCCAGCTTCTTGCCCGAGACAGGGCTGCGTGAGCAGTTCTTC. Its amino acids are CASFLPETGLREQFF.